This T cell receptor beta chain originates from a study of cytomegalovirus exposure and HLA in healthy donors. Points from the study as a whole: Specific recognition of CMV antigens was confirmed in vitro for three chains (all CMV-associated). The study designated roughly 160 TCR beta chains cytomegalovirus-associated. As a later analysis showed, several of the most significant clusters appeared to be linked to common viral pathogens.

60 Vbeta and 13 Jbeta primers were used in PCR. Profiling relied on immunoSEQ multiplex PCR, and the TCRdb table lists in-frame clones only, not all of them. The top ten clones hold under 2% of a sample with 200,000 to 250,000 clones, 75% of them seen once. At sampling all donors were nominally healthy, likely with unrecorded immune exposures. The CDR3 runs to 16 residues. V lost 5 bases and J lost 9; bases outside the gene matches: 12. CDR1 SGHTA and CDR2 FQGTGA come from the germline V gene. For this clone: Antigen: not known.

This receptor was obtained from a woman between 25 and 40 years old in good health and CMV-seronegative. Sequencing was done on a sample of PBMCs. This chain uses TRBV7-3 with TRBJ2-1, with 11 nucleotides matching TRBD2. The CDR3 region is CASSRLAGGPGGEQFF. CDR3 coding DNA: TGTGCCAGCAGCCGCTTAGCGGGAGGGCCAGGGGGTGAGCAGTTCTTC.